What follows is one TCR beta chain and its context. The antigen is not known. CDR1 and CDR2 (germline): LGHNA, YSLEER. Trimming cost V 2 bases and J 2 bases, with 21 bases left between them. The CDR3 totals 19 residues. The source of the sample is a study of OX40 agonist ivuxolimab in advanced cancers. Study-level information: Under the entry rules, prior anti-PD-1, anti-PD-L1 or anti-CTLA-4 therapy was allowed, and roughly 39% had some. Of the patients, three showed partial responses, one with hepatocellular carcinoma and two with cutaneous melanoma.

Sequencing was performed with immunoSEQ multiplex PCR; in TCRdb, only in-frame clones are kept and a portion is missing. The data contain 60,000 to 75,000 clones, 84% of them singletons. Whole-study findings and limits: Also present in some nonresponders was a low level of normalized T-cell clonal expansion.

The receptor was derived from an adult with an advanced solid tumor such as melanoma, head and neck, liver or kidney cancer. This sample comprised CD4+ or CD8+ T cells sorted from blood, obtained in a trial of the OX40 agonist ivuxolimab. The J gene is TRBJ2-2, the V gene TRBV4-3; possibly TRBD1 for D (6 bases). Written as DNA, the CDR3 is TGCGCCAGCAGCCAAACAAGTGGTTTTGGGACACCTAACACCGGGGAGCTGTTTTTT. This codes for CASSQTSGFGTPNTGELFF.